This TCR beta chain was profiled in a study of OX40 agonist ivuxolimab in advanced cancers. In the study overall: Of the patients, three showed partial responses, one with hepatocellular carcinoma and two with cutaneous melanoma. General study findings and limits: Normalized expansion of T-cell clones was also low for some nonresponders. Among the least clonally expanded were partial responders at 0.1-3.0 mg/kg.

On this clone itself: What it recognizes is unknown.

From germline, CDR1 is SGHRS and CDR2 YFSETQ. The CDR3 contains 15 residues. V was clipped by 1 base and J by 2 bases, with 12 bases between them. Assay: immunoSEQ multiplex PCR; the TCRdb copy retains only in-frame clones and omits some. The top ten hold about 8% of the sample, which has more than 65,000 clones, 92% seen once. Samples of blood were obtained at baseline, on cycle 4 day 1, and on cycle 7 day 1. This sequence joins TRBV5-1 and TRBJ1-2, with D possibly matching TRBD1 (6 bases). The sequence was collected from an adult with an advanced solid tumor such as melanoma, head and neck, liver or kidney cancer. The material sequenced was CD4+ or CD8+ T cells sorted from blood, taken in a trial of the OX40 agonist ivuxolimab. The CDR3 DNA follows: TGCGCCAGCAGCTTGAACGCAGGGGCCAACTATGGCTACACCTTC. Translating gives CASSLNAGANYGYTF.